The next 9 T cell receptor beta chains were all read from a single sample in a study of T cells in Graves' hyperthyroidism and ophthalmopathy. What was amplified from RNA transcripts were TCR beta CDR3 regions. HTBI primers were employed in a first-round RT-PCR of the TCR CDR3. TCRdb called the multiplex PCR reads again in MiXCR, with one record for every CDR3 protein. The data contain hundreds of thousands of distinct CDR3 sequences, around a sixth of them singletons. What was sequenced was blood. The receptors come from a woman aged 45-59 years with Graves' hyperthyroidism that later progressed to Graves' ophthalmopathy.

The rearrangement links TRBV15 to TRBJ1-6; D uncertain. This CDR3 comprises 14 residues. CDR1 is LNHNV and CDR2 is YYDKDF in the germline V gene (reference sequence). The V end lost 3 bases, the J end lost 5 bases, and 8 bases lay between the germline ends. CDR3 in amino acids: CATSRDLNNSPLHF. Here the CDR3 DNA reads TGTGCCACCAGCAGGGACCTTAATAATTCACCCCTCCACTTT.

This clonotype was recorded many times. V is TRBV12-3 or TRBV12-4 and J is TRBJ1-1, with 7 bases matching TRBD1. The CDR3 spans 16 residues. The ends lost 6 bases at V and 9 bases at J; junction bases unmatched: 19. The chain's CDR3 is CASRDPVQGPRGKAFF. The CDR3 DNA reads as TGTGCCAGCAGGGATCCCGTACAGGGGCCCCGGGGGAAAGCTTTCTTT.

V usage is TRBV5-1 and J usage is TRBJ2-1; D gene uncertain. The V end was cut by 0 bases, the J end by 12 bases, with 7 bases between. The CDR3 totals 11 residues. CDR1 and CDR2 from the germline V gene are SGHRS and YFSETQ. The CDR3 region is CASSLDGWQFF. The CDR3 DNA follows: TGCGCCAGCAGCTTGGATGGGTGGCAGTTCTTC. Full variable domain (outside the CDR3, taken from reference TRBV5-1 and TRBJ2-1): KAGVTQTPRYLIKTRGQQVTLSCSPISGHRSVSWYQQTPGQGLQFLFEYFSETQRNKGNFPGRFSGRQFSNSRSEMNVSTLELGDSALYLCASSLDGWQFFGPGTRLTVL.

This clonotype was observed a handful of times. V gene TRBV3-1 combines with J gene TRBJ1-5; D possibly corresponds to TRBD1 (5 bases). V lost 0 bases, J lost 1 base, and 13 bases lay in between. CDR3 length equals 17 residues. Germline CDR1 reads LGHDT; CDR2 reads YNNKEL (reference sequence). CDR3 sequence reads: CASSQDHGGGSNQPQHF. The DNA of the CDR3 is TGTGCCAGCAGCCAAGATCATGGGGGAGGGAGCAATCAGCCCCAGCATTTT.

The table lists this clonotype with many counts. CDR3 bases: TGTGCCAGCAGCCAAGAAAGGTTCCAAGAGACCCAGTACTTC. It yields the protein CASSQERFQETQYF. The chain employs TRBV3-1 and TRBJ2-5; D remains unclear. The CDR3 loop spans 14 amino acids. V was shortened by 0 bases and J by 1 base, with 6 bases between the two germline ends. Germline values: CDR1 LGHDT, CDR2 YNNKEL (reference sequence).

This clonotype was counted at least ten times. This sequence joins TRBV20-1 and TRBJ1-2, with unresolved D. The CDR3 extends over 14 amino acids. Germline V gene data show CDR1 as DFQATT and CDR2 as SNEGSKA (reference sequence). V lost 4 bases and J lost 3, with 15 bases in between. The CDR3 protein is CSATHYPGDYGYTF. The CDR3 DNA reads as TGCAGTGCTACCCATTATCCGGGTGACTATGGCTACACCTTC.

There are a few counts of this clonotype. This rearrangement joins TRBV7-8 to TRBJ2-1; no reliable D call. Germline values: CDR1 SGHVS, CDR2 FQNEAQ. The V end was cut by 1 base, the J end by 6 bases, with 10 bases between. This CDR3 has 14 amino acids. The CDR3 is CASSLVTPSNEQFF. As DNA, the CDR3 is TGTGCCAGCAGCTTAGTAACCCCCTCCAATGAGCAGTTCTTC.

The sample holds many counts of this clonotype. The V call is TRBV5-4, the J call TRBJ2-1; D is uncertain. Trimming took 4 bases from V and 0 from J, leaving 11 bases between them. Germline V lookup: CDR1 SGHNT, CDR2 YYREEE (reference sequence). The CDR3 consists of 15 residues. The CDR3 region is CASSQPSGSYNEQFF. Written as DNA, the CDR3 is TGTGCCAGCAGCCAACCCTCGGGCTCCTACAATGAGCAGTTCTTC.

This clonotype was counted only a few times. This chain connects TRBV5-1 to TRBJ1-4; 9 bases are shared with TRBD1. The CDR3 loop spans 14 amino acids. Germline V CDR1 and CDR2: SGHRS, YFSETQ. The junction had 5 bases not matched to a gene; V was cut back by 4 bases and J by 7 bases. In DNA, the CDR3 is TGCGCCAGCAGCGACGGGACAGGGCTTGAAAAACTGTTTTTT. Protein: CASSDGTGLEKLFF.